This T cell receptor beta chain was sequenced during a study of OX40 agonist ivuxolimab in advanced cancers. Study-level findings and limits: Circulating CD4+ and CD8+ T cells showed clonal expansion by week 6 at 0.1 to 3.0 mg/kg.

Turning to this clone: What it binds is unknown.

At baseline, cycle 4 day 1, and cycle 7 day 1, blood was sampled. Data came from immunoSEQ multiplex PCR; TCRdb stores just in-frame clones and leaves some out. The profile shows tens of thousands of clones, approximately 90% of them singletons. The sequencing used CD4+ or CD8+ T cells sorted from blood, collected in a trial of the OX40 agonist ivuxolimab. The clonotype originates from an adult with an advanced solid tumor such as melanoma, head and neck, liver or kidney cancer.

The CDR3 protein is CASSKGGAETQYF. In DNA form, the CDR3 reads TGTGCCAGCAGTAAAGGGGGCGCGGAGACCCAGTACTTC. This chain uses TRBV28 with TRBJ2-5, with 7 bases fitting TRBD1. The CDR3 totals 13 residues. V lost 5 bases and J lost 5; bases outside the gene matches: 5. The germline V gene has CDR1 MDHEN and CDR2 SYDVKM.